Each of the 25 T cell receptor beta chains below was sequenced from the same sample in a study of blood T cell repertoires in COVID-19. This table comes from immunoSEQ multiplex PCR, and its TCRdb copy is limited to in-frame clones, with some not included. The top ten hold roughly 8.4% of the sample, which has fewer than 200,000 clones, 85% seen once. Sequenced: peripheral blood. Source of these receptors: a woman older than 75 with COVID-19, enrolled during active disease.

The V gene is TRBV5-1, the J gene TRBJ2-3, with D perhaps TRBD2 (6 bases). Germline V gives CDR1 SGHRS, CDR2 YFSETQ. Deletions cut 0 bases from V and 3 bases from J, with 14 bases between. This CDR3 spans 16 amino acids. CDR3 bases: TGCGCCAGCAGCTTGGAAGGGCGTGGGGGGACAGATACGCAGTATTTT. It translates to CASSLEGRGGTDTQYF.

The chain has TRBV6-1 and TRBJ1-5, with 11 positions matching TRBD1. The J segment lost 3 bases and the V segment lost 4 bases, leaving 5 bases of the junction unmatched. The length of the CDR3 is 16 residues. In germline, CDR1 is MNHNS, CDR2 SASEGT. The CDR3, as DNA: TGTGCCAGCAGTGGGGGGACAGGGGGATCCAATCAGCCCCAGCATTTT. Translating gives CASSGGTGGSNQPQHF.

This clone was seen more than once but under ten times. The V and J genes are TRBV5-1 and TRBJ2-1, with 8 bases that match TRBD1. CDR3 length: 13 amino acids. V was clipped by 7 bases and J by 8 bases; unmatched bases: 8. Germline assignment: CDR1 SGHRS and CDR2 YFSETQ. The CDR3 region is CASSQDREDEQFF. CDR3 coding DNA: TGCGCCAGCTCTCAGGACAGGGAGGATGAGCAGTTCTTC.

The chain couples TRBV15 to TRBJ2-1; 10 bases agree with TRBD2. After removal of 6 bases from V and 9 bases from J, the junction contained 14 bases not matched to a gene. This CDR3 region has 16 residues. Germline V gene data show CDR1 as LNHNV and CDR2 as YYDKDF (reference sequence). The CDR3 coding sequence is TGTGCCACCAGTAACGACCCCGGGCTAGCGGGAGTTGAGCAGTTCTTC. Amino acid sequence: CATSNDPGLAGVEQFF.

J is TRBJ2-1 and V is TRBV11-3; 7 positions agree with TRBD2. J was trimmed by 7 bases and V by 3 bases; bases with no gene match: 3. Germline values: CDR1 SGHNT, CDR2 YENEEA. The CDR3 has 13 amino acids. In DNA, the CDR3 is TGTGCCAGCAGCTTGGAGGGAGGGAATGAGCAGTTCTTC. It translates to CASSLEGGNEQFF. Together with reference TRBV11-3 and TRBJ2-1, the CDR3 gives the full variable domain: EAGVVQSPRYKIIEKKQPVAFWCNPISGHNTLYWYLQNLGQGPELLIRYENEEAVDDSQLPKDRFSAERLKGVDSTLKIQPAELGDSAVYLCASSLEGGNEQFFGPGTRLTVL.

The CDR3 DNA follows: TGTGCCAGCAGTTACTCGATATTTCGGTTCCAAGAGACCCAGTACTTC. Translation gives CASSYSIFRFQETQYF. The chain carries TRBV6-6 and TRBJ2-5, with D hard to call. In germline, CDR1 is MNHNY, CDR2 SVGAGI (reference sequence). The CDR3 runs to 16 residues. V lost 0 bases, J lost 1 base, and 12 bases lay in between.

Here the CDR3 DNA reads TGTGCCAGCTCACTTAAGAGCTCCTATAATTCACCCCTCCACTTT. Residues: CASSLKSSYNSPLHF. The chain recombines TRBV18 with TRBJ1-6; D is unclear. This CDR3 has 15 amino acids. Trimming took off 4 bases at V and 0 bases at J, with 7 bases between the two ends. Germline V lookup: CDR1 KGHSH, CDR2 LQKENI.

This sequence joins TRBV19 and TRBJ1-5, with D unresolved. The germline V gene has CDR1 LNHDA and CDR2 SQIVND (reference sequence). Trimming cost V 7 bases and J 6 bases, with 13 bases left between them. The CDR3 length is 13 residues. The CDR3 bases are TGTGCCAGTACCACTAGACTATCTCAGCCCCAGCATTTT. It codes for CASTTRLSQPQHF.

The chain couples TRBV7-2 to TRBJ1-2; TRBD1 agrees at 7 bases. The junction had 4 bases not matched to a gene; V was cut back by 4 bases and J by 8 bases. In germline, CDR1 is SGHTA, CDR2 FQGNSA. The length of the CDR3 is 12 residues. The CDR3 bases are TGTGCCAGCAGCTCGCCAGGGGGAGGCTACACCTTC. It specifies CASSSPGGGYTF. Full variable domain (missing parts from reference TRBV7-2 and TRBJ1-2): GAGVSQSPSNKVTEKGKDVELRCDPISGHTALYWYRQSLGQGLEFLIYFQGNSAPDKSGLPSDRFSAERTGGSVSTLTIQRTQQEDSAVYLCASSSPGGGYTFGSGTRLTVV.

This clone was observed once. CDR3 sequence: CASSQLGLAFRTDTQYF. For the CDR3, the DNA is TGTGCCAGCAGCCAGCTCGGGCTAGCCTTCCGCACAGATACGCAGTATTTT. The chain carries TRBV3-1 (or the pseudogene TRBV3-2) and TRBJ2-3, with D possibly TRBD2 on 5 matching bases. Germline-derived CDR1 and CDR2 are LGHDT and YNNKEL (reference sequence). V lost 3 bases to trimming and J lost 1 base, with 17 bases between them. The CDR3 runs to 17 residues.

A note on this clone: Its ends do not fully match the called genes, so a read error is possible. J is TRBJ2-7 and V is TRBV7-7, with 9 bases fitting TRBD1. This CDR3 contains 14 residues. Germline loops: CDR1 SSHAT, CDR2 FNYEAQ (reference sequence). CDR3 sequence reads: CASSAGTGSYEQYF. The CDR3 DNA reads as TGTGCTAGCAGCGCCGGGACAGGGTCCTACGAGCAGTACTTC.

The V and J genes are TRBV3-1 (or the pseudogene TRBV3-2) and TRBJ1-3; D remains ambiguous. This CDR3 region has 13 residues. Germline V CDR1 and CDR2: LGHDT, YNNKEL (reference sequence). Trimming left V 3 bases short and J 9 bases short, with 12 bases between. The CDR3 reads CASSQTTMGTIYF. The CDR3 DNA reads TGTGCCAGCAGCCAGACTACAATGGGCACCATATATTTT.

The V call is TRBV11-2, the J call TRBJ2-5, with D possibly matching TRBD1 (6 bases). This CDR3 is 16 amino acids long. Trimming pared 6 bases from V and 2 bases from J, leaving 19 bases between. CDR1 is SGHAT and CDR2 is FQNNGV in the germline V gene. CDR3: CASRRTPVDRQETQYF. The CDR3 nucleotides read TGTGCCAGCAGGAGGACACCCGTGGACAGACAAGAGACCCAGTACTTC.

The count of this clone is one. V usage is TRBV19 and J usage is TRBJ1-1, with 7 bases matching TRBD1. This CDR3 comprises 13 residues. The germline CDR1 and CDR2 sequences are LNHDA and SQIVND (reference sequence). V was pared by 6 bases and J by 3 bases, with 4 bases of the junction left unmatched. The CDR3 coding sequence is TGTGCCAGTAGCCAGCAGGGGGACACTGAAGCTTTCTTT. This translates into CASSQQGDTEAFF.

The rearrangement joins TRBV6-6 to TRBJ1-1; 8 positions match TRBD1. Germline CDR1 and CDR2: MNHNY and SVGAGI (reference sequence). This CDR3 region has 11 residues. After removal of 5 bases from V and 7 bases from J, the junction contained 0 bases not matched to a gene. CDR3 protein: CASSDRGEAFF. For the CDR3, the DNA is TGTGCCAGCAGTGACAGGGGTGAAGCTTTCTTT.

The chain employs TRBV10-3 and TRBJ2-1; 12 bases are shared with TRBD2. This CDR3 has 19 amino acids. Trimming cost V 4 bases and J 2 bases; bases outside gene matches: 12. Germline V CDR1 and CDR2: ENHRY, SYGVKD. The CDR3 bases are TGTGCCATCAGTGTTACGAGGACTAGCGGGGCTCAAACCTACAATGAGCAGTTCTTC. Translation gives CAISVTRTSGAQTYNEQFF.

This rearrangement joins TRBV29-1 to TRBJ2-7; weak D call: TRBD2 (7 bases). Germline-derived CDR1 and CDR2 are SQVTM and ANQGSEA. CDR3 length: 14 residues. Between the trimmed V and J ends, which lost 7 bases and 5 bases, there was a span of 21 bases. The CDR3 loop reads CSAVGGRGANEQYF. In DNA form, the CDR3 reads TGCAGCGCCGTCGGGGGGCGAGGTGCTAACGAGCAGTACTTC.

V usage is TRBV6-1 and J usage is TRBJ1-4, with 7 bases identical to TRBD1. This CDR3 region has 14 residues. V shed 3 bases, J shed 8 bases, and the junction held 6 bases outside the gene matches. Looked up from germline, CDR1 is MNHNS and CDR2 is SASEGT. CDR3 in DNA: TGTGCCAGCAGTGAGTCCGGGACAGCGGAAAAACTGTTTTTT. Protein: CASSESGTAEKLFF.

J is TRBJ2-1 and V is TRBV18; TRBD2 aligns across 7 bases. Germline assignment: CDR1 KGHSH and CDR2 LQKENI. This CDR3 spans 13 amino acids. The V segment lost 5 bases and the J segment 10 bases; nucleotides outside the gene matches: 8. Here the CDR3 reads CASSRDYPWEQFF. The CDR3, as DNA: TGTGCCAGCTCAAGGGACTATCCATGGGAGCAGTTCTTC.

The rearrangement uses TRBV12-5 and TRBJ2-3, with a possible D match to TRBD2 (5 bases). The germline V gene encodes CDR1 LGHNT and CDR2 FRNRAP. This CDR3 has 14 amino acids. The V and J ends lost 1 base and 6 bases respectively, with 11 bases between them. CDR3 coding DNA: TGTGCTAGTGGTTTGGCAGAACTAGGGGATACGCAGTATTTT. Residues: CASGLAELGDTQYF.

A single count supports this clone. The V call is TRBV2, the J call TRBJ2-2, with 8 bases identical to TRBD1. After removal of 4 bases from V and 1 base from J, the junction contained 5 bases not matched to a gene. This CDR3 is 16 amino acids long. Germline V gives CDR1 SNHLY, CDR2 FYNNEI. CDR3: CASSVQGQGNTGELFF. CDR3 bases: TGTGCCAGCAGTGTCCAAGGACAGGGGAACACCGGGGAGCTGTTTTTT.

The CDR3 DNA sequence: TGTGCCAGCAGTCCAGCGACAGGGGGCGTCTATGGCTACACCTTC. The encoded protein is CASSPATGGVYGYTF. The rearrangement uses TRBV28 and TRBJ1-2, with 10 bases matching TRBD1. V lost 5 bases to trimming and J lost 4 bases; unmatched junction nucleotides: 7. CDR1 is MDHEN and CDR2 is SYDVKM in the germline V gene. CDR3 size: 15 residues.

The rearrangement links TRBV7-9 to TRBJ1-4; a weak D match, TRBD1 (6 bases). The ends were cut back, 3 bases at V and 5 bases at J, with 13 bases in the middle. The CDR3 runs 15 residues. Germline V gene data show CDR1 as SEHNR and CDR2 as FQNEAQ (reference sequence). CDR3 bases: TGTGCCAGCAGCTTCCTGGGGGGGACAAATGAAAAACTGTTTTTT. This gives the protein CASSFLGGTNEKLFF.

CDR3 nucleotide sequence: TGCGCCAGCAGCCCGGGAACAGGGAACTATGGCTACACCTTC. Its protein is CASSPGTGNYGYTF. The rearrangement links TRBV5-1 to TRBJ1-2; a weak D match, TRBD1 (6 bases). The CDR3 extends over 14 amino acids. Germline assignment: CDR1 SGHRS and CDR2 YFSETQ. Deletions cut 4 bases from V and 2 bases from J, with 12 bases between.

This chain connects TRBV7-3 to TRBJ2-7; maybe TRBD2 (6 bases). V was trimmed by 0 bases and J by 2 bases, leaving 11 bases between them. There are 15 residues in the CDR3. Germline loops: CDR1 SGHTA, CDR2 FQGTGA. As DNA, the CDR3 is TGTGCCAGCAGCTTAACACTAGCCGACACCTACGAGCAGTACTTC. Amino acids: CASSLTLADTYEQYF.